A single sample gave rise to the 27 T cell receptor beta chains below, sequenced in a study of neoadjuvant anti-PD-1 for oral cavity cancer. TCRdb's copy holds only in-frame clones and misses some; the assay was immunoSEQ multiplex PCR. Counted here are over 2,000 clones, 50% to 70% occurring once; the ten biggest clones make up around 17%. Regarding time point: after neoadjuvant nivolumab, at surgical resection. Sequenced here: tumor tissue, sampled after nivolumab (anti-PD-1) treatment. These receptors all stem from a person aged 40 to 85 with oral cavity squamous cell carcinoma.

This chain joins TRBV2 and TRBJ2-7, with 9 nucleotides matching TRBD2. CDR1 SNHLY and CDR2 FYNNEI come from the germline V gene. The CDR3 runs to 12 residues. The CDR3 sequence is CASSEDGLALSV. The DNA for the CDR3 is TGTGCCAGCAGTGAAGATGGACTAGCGCTGAGTGTC.

This clone was seen a few times. The rearrangement links TRBV19 to TRBJ1-1; 9 bases fit TRBD1. V lost 3 bases to trimming and J lost 3 bases; unmatched junction nucleotides: 2. Looked up from germline, CDR1 is LNHDA and CDR2 is SQIVND (reference sequence). This CDR3 is built from 14 residues. The CDR3 protein is CASSIRDRDTEAFF. CDR3 bases: TGTGCCAGTAGTATTAGGGACAGGGACACTGAAGCTTTCTTT.

J is TRBJ2-7 and V is TRBV7-2, with D hard to call. This CDR3 region has 15 residues. CDR1 is SGHTA, CDR2 FQGNSA, per germline. With 2 bases removed from V and 0 bases from J, the gap between germline ends came to 11 bases. This CDR3 is CASSLSWISSYEQYF. CDR3 nucleotide sequence: TGTGCCAGCAGCTTATCGTGGATAAGCTCCTACGAGCAGTACTTC.

DNA for the CDR3: TGCGCCAGCAGCCCGGGGGACAGGGACACAGATACGCAGTATTTT. Its protein is CASSPGDRDTDTQYF. The chain couples TRBV5-1 to TRBJ2-3, with TRBD1 matching 9 bases. The CDR3 has 15 residues. Germline loops: CDR1 SGHRS, CDR2 YFSETQ. Losses at the gene ends were 4 bases for V and 2 bases for J; bases not matched to a gene: 5.

The rearrangement joins TRBV5-4 to TRBJ1-5; 7 bases line up with TRBD1. V shed 4 bases and J 4 bases; nucleotides not matched to a gene: 5. Germline V lookup: CDR1 SGHNT, CDR2 YYREEE (reference sequence). The CDR3 length is 14 residues. In nucleotides, the CDR3 is TGTGCCAGCAGCACGGACAGGTCGAATCAGCCCCAGCATTTT. This translates into CASSTDRSNQPQHF.

V gene TRBV15 combines with J gene TRBJ2-1; 10 bases align to TRBD1. Germline CDR1 is LNHNV and CDR2 is YYDKDF (reference sequence). CDR3 length: 18 amino acids. Losses at the gene ends were 1 base for V and 10 bases for J; bases not matched to a gene: 16. In DNA, the CDR3 is TGTGCCACCAGCAGAGCTTCAAATACCGGGACAGGGGCTGAGGAGCAGTTCTTC. It is translated as CATSRASNTGTGAEEQFF.

The chain is built from TRBV27 and TRBJ2-7, with TRBD2 matching 11 bases. This CDR3 comprises 14 residues. Trimming at V came to 6 bases and at J to 2 bases, leaving 3 bases not matched to a gene. Germline V gene lookup returns CDR1 MNHEY and CDR2 SMNVEV (reference sequence). The DNA for the CDR3 is TGTGCCAGCAGGGGGACTAGCGGCCCCTACGAGCAGTACTTC. Protein sequence: CASRGTSGPYEQYF.

This chain connects TRBV28 to TRBJ2-5; 11 bases agree with TRBD2. CDR3 length: 16 residues. Germline loops: CDR1 MDHEN, CDR2 SYDVKM. The trim removed 7 bases at V and 5 bases at J, leaving 12 bases unmatched. For the CDR3, the DNA is TGTGCCAGCACCCTATTAGCGGGAGGGCCTGTGGAGACCCAGTACTTC. Its translation: CASTLLAGGPVETQYF.

This chain joins TRBV7-9 and TRBJ2-1, with D maybe TRBD2 (6 bases). Per the germline V gene, CDR1 is SEHNR and CDR2 is FQNEAQ (reference sequence). Trimming shortened V by 4 bases and J by 8 bases, and 12 bases separated the two germline ends. The CDR3 totals 13 residues. Here the CDR3 reads CASSSRLVDEQFF. The CDR3 nucleotides are TGTGCCAGCAGCTCGCGACTAGTGGATGAGCAGTTCTTC.

This clone turned up a few times. V gene TRBV5-1 combines with J gene TRBJ1-2; D possibly corresponds to TRBD1 (5 bases). Germline CDR1 reads SGHRS; CDR2 reads YFSETQ. V was cut by 2 bases and J by 6 bases, with 11 bases left in between. The CDR3 sequence is 13 residues long. DNA of the CDR3: TGCGCCAGCAGCTTTGGGGGAGGGGATGGCTACACCTTC. Protein sequence: CASSFGGGDGYTF.

The V gene is TRBV19, the J gene TRBJ2-3; D possibly corresponds to TRBD1 (7 bases). CDR3 length: 14 amino acids. Per germline, CDR1 LNHDA and CDR2 SQIVND (reference sequence). Trimming stripped 5 bases from V and 0 bases from J, with 9 bases between. The CDR3 loop is CASSAGGSTDTQYF. The CDR3 DNA reads as TGTGCCAGTAGTGCAGGGGGGAGCACAGATACGCAGTATTTT.

V usage is TRBV7-9 and J usage is TRBJ2-5; the match to TRBD1 covers 7 bases. Germline V lookup: CDR1 SEHNR, CDR2 FQNEAQ (reference sequence). The CDR3 contains 12 residues. J lost 1 base, V lost 11 bases, and 4 bases had no gene match. Written as DNA, the CDR3 is TGTGCCTTGGGACAGCCCCAAGAGACCCAGTACTTC. Translated, it gives CALGQPQETQYF.

This clone has a single count. The chain employs TRBV2 and TRBJ2-5; TRBD2 matches at 7 bases. The CDR3 length is 14 residues. V shed 6 bases and J 4 bases; nucleotides not matched to a gene: 8. Germline CDR1 reads SNHLY; CDR2 reads FYNNEI. This CDR3 is CASSASPGGETQYF. As DNA, the CDR3 is TGTGCCAGCAGCGCCTCCCCGGGAGGAGAGACCCAGTACTTC.

The chain couples TRBV15 to TRBJ2-1; TRBD1 matches at 7 bases. Germline-derived CDR1 and CDR2 are LNHNV and YYDKDF (reference sequence). This CDR3 spans 15 amino acids. V lost 4 bases to trimming and J lost 1 base; unmatched junction nucleotides: 4. The CDR3: CATSKDRVSYNEQFF. In DNA form, the CDR3 reads TGTGCCACCAGCAAAGACAGGGTATCCTACAATGAGCAGTTCTTC.

The chain links TRBV27 to TRBJ1-2, with a tentative D call TRBD1 (6 bases). Trimming left V 1 base short and J 2 bases short, with 11 bases between. Germline CDR1 MNHEY, CDR2 SMNVEV (reference sequence). The CDR3 covers 15 residues. The CDR3 region has the DNA TGTGCCAGCAGTTTATTTTTCGGGGGCAACTATGGCTACACCTTC. It encodes CASSLFFGGNYGYTF.

J is TRBJ2-1 and V is TRBV19; 10 bases map to TRBD1. The CDR3 covers 15 residues. V shed 1 base, J shed 16 bases, and the junction held 13 bases outside the gene matches. From germline, CDR1 is LNHDA and CDR2 SQIVND (reference sequence). The CDR3 region is CASSIAGTGVKGTFF. CDR3 nucleotides: TGTGCCAGTAGTATAGCCGGGACAGGGGTAAAGGGCACTTTCTTC.

This clone was detected only a few times. The chain uses TRBV28 and TRBJ2-1; possible D gene TRBD2, 5 bases. Germline CDR1 and CDR2: MDHEN and SYDVKM. The CDR3 totals 13 residues. Trimming shortened V by 1 base and J by 6 bases, and 7 bases separated the two germline ends. The CDR3 sequence: CASSLSGFNEQFF. The CDR3 DNA is TGTGCCAGCAGTTTATCGGGATTCAATGAGCAGTTCTTC.

The chain links TRBV21-1 to TRBJ2-1; no DNA check was done on the table's D call, TRBD2. TRBV21-1 is a pseudogene segment. This CDR3 contains 16 residues. CDR3 coding DNA: TGTGCCAGCAGCAAAGTATGGGGACTTCTCTACAATGAGCAGTTCTTC. Protein sequence: CASSKVWGLLYNEQFF.

This clone was detected a few times. This chain joins TRBV2 and TRBJ1-5; no definite D call. This CDR3 has 12 amino acids. Trimming took off 7 bases at V and 3 bases at J, with 7 bases between the two ends. Germline assignment: CDR1 SNHLY and CDR2 FYNNEI. The CDR3, as DNA: TGTGCCAGCAACAAGCCCAATCAGCCCCAGCATTTT. Translating gives CASNKPNQPQHF.

The rearrangement joins TRBV6-1 to TRBJ2-7; 8 nucleotides line up with TRBD1. The CDR3 has 15 residues. CDR1 is MNHNS and CDR2 is SASEGT in the germline V gene. Trimming at V came to 10 bases and at J to 0 bases, leaving 11 bases not matched to a gene. DNA of the CDR3: TGTGCCACATCCGGACGGACAGGGAACTCCTACGAGCAGTACTTC. This encodes CATSGRTGNSYEQYF.

This clone was observed a handful of times. The chain links TRBV9 to TRBJ2-1; D may be TRBD1 (6 bases). V shed 3 bases and J shed 7 bases, with 17 bases lying between them. In germline, CDR1 is SGDLS, CDR2 YYNGEE. The CDR3 consists of 15 residues. CDR3 in DNA: TGTGCCAGCAGCGCACAGCTGGGGGCCTTAAATGAGCAGTTCTTC. Protein: CASSAQLGALNEQFF.

Sample share makes this clone large. The chain has TRBV5-4 and TRBJ2-2, with TRBD2 as a possible D gene (6 bases). Germline assignment: CDR1 SGHNT and CDR2 YYREEE (reference sequence). Trimming shortened V by 2 bases and J by 4 bases, and 9 bases separated the two germline ends. This CDR3 is 14 amino acids long. The CDR3: CASSFDGSTGELFF. CDR3 coding DNA: TGTGCCAGCAGCTTCGACGGGAGCACCGGGGAGCTGTTTTTT.

This clone was observed a single time. V and J are TRBV6-6 and TRBJ2-1; D uncertain. V was clipped by 5 bases and J by 12 bases, with 17 bases between them. The germline V gene encodes CDR1 MNHNY and CDR2 SVGAGI (reference sequence). The CDR3 has 13 amino acids. The CDR3: CASSPPPSGTQFF. The DNA of the CDR3 is TGTGCCAGCAGTCCCCCGCCGTCGGGTACGCAGTTCTTC.

This chain links TRBV14 with TRBJ2-5; D call uncertain. The CDR3 totals 13 residues. Germline loops: CDR1 SGHDN, CDR2 FVKESK. The V gene lost 4 bases and the J gene lost 5 bases, with 11 bases spanning the gap. CDR3 protein: CASSPGIGETQYF. The CDR3 DNA is TGTGCCAGCAGCCCCGGAATTGGGGAGACCCAGTACTTC.

This clone was observed a handful of times. This chain connects TRBV5-1 to TRBJ2-1; 9 nucleotides line up with TRBD2. Germline V gene data show CDR1 as SGHRS and CDR2 as YFSETQ. The V gene end was trimmed by 0 bases and the J gene end by 14 bases; junction bases not matched to a gene: 9. The CDR3 extends over 14 amino acids. CDR3 sequence reads: CASSLGGLARIKFF. In nucleotides, the CDR3 is TGCGCCAGCAGCTTGGGCGGACTAGCGAGAATTAAGTTCTTC. The full variable domain, completed using reference TRBV5-1 and TRBJ2-1, is KAGVTQTPRYLIKTRGQQVTLSCSPISGHRSVSWYQQTPGQGLQFLFEYFSETQRNKGNFPGRFSGRQFSNSRSEMNVSTLELGDSALYLCASSLGGLARIKFFGPGTRLTVL.

This clone was counted a few times. The chain combines TRBV10-3 with TRBJ1-1; D gene unclear. The ends were cut back, 11 bases at V and 0 bases at J, with 16 bases in the middle. The germline V gene encodes CDR1 ENHRY and CDR2 SYGVKD. The CDR3 is 14 amino acids. The CDR3 coding sequence is TGTGCCTCGTCGTCGACACAGATGAACACTGAAGCTTTCTTT. Translating it yields CASSSTQMNTEAFF.

This clone is medium-sized in the sample. The chain combines TRBV9 with TRBJ2-7, with D possibly matching TRBD1 (5 bases). Germline CDR1 SGDLS, CDR2 YYNGEE. Trimming left V 0 bases short and J 0 bases short, with 7 bases between. The CDR3 spans 14 residues. CDR3 sequence: CASSVGQSSYEQYF. For the CDR3, the DNA is TGTGCCAGCAGCGTAGGACAGTCCTCCTACGAGCAGTACTTC.